In its sample, the clone carrying this T cell receptor (beta chain) was seen many times. Its antigen is unidentified. cDNA was made from roughly 470 ng RNA using alpha and beta constant primers. Alpha and beta chain libraries were made separately by chain-specific third strand synthesis with multiplexing indices. Each molecule carried a 12-nucleotide identifier made of two joined random hexamers added before amplification. MiXCR, applied by TCRdb to the 5' RACE reads, yields one record per CDR3 protein. Among 18,000 or so distinct CDR3 sequences listed, over 9% were seen once. These data come from a study of HIV-infected patients and healthy controls. Study-level findings and limits: Apparent post-therapy Gini recovery among HIV-infected patients was not reproduced with size-matched repertoires. During therapy, HIV-associated CDR3s fell significantly in frequency, while CMV-associated CDR3s did not change significantly.

No cell fractionation was done, so the repertoire covers all unsorted peripheral blood T cells. This CDR3 region has 12 residues. Germline-derived CDR1 and CDR2 are SQVTM and ANQGSEA. Trimming left V 5 bases short and J 3 bases short, with 7 bases between. This clonotype originated in an adult in good health. The chain has TRBV29-1 and TRBJ2-2; a possible D gene is TRBD1 (6 bases). The material sequenced was blood. CDR3 region: CSVNRDTGELFF. For the CDR3, the DNA is TGCAGCGTTAACAGGGACACCGGGGAGCTGTTTTTT.